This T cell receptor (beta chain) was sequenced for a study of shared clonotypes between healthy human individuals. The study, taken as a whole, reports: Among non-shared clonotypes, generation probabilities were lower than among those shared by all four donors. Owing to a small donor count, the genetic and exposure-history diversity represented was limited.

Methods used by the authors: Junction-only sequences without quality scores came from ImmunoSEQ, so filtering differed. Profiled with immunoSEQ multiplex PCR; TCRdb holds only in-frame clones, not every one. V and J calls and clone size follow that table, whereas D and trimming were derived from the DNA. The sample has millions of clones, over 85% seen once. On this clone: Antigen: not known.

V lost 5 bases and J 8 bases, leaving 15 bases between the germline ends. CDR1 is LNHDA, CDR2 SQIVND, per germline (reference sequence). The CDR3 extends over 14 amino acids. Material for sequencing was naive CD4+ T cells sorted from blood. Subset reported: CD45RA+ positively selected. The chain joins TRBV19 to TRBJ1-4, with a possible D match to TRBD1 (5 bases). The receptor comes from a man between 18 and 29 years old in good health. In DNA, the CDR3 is TGTGCCAGTAGTGATGGGGGTTTAGGAGAAAAACTGTTTTTT. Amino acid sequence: CASSDGGLGEKLFF.